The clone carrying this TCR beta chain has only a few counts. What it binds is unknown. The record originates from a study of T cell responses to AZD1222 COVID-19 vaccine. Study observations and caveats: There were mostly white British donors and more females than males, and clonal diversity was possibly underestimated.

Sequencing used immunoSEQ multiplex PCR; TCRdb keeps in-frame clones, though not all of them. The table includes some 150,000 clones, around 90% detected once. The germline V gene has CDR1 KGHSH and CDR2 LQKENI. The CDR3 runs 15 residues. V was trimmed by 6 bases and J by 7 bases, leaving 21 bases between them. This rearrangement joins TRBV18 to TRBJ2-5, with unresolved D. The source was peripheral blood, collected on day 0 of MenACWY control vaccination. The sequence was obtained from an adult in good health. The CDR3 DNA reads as TGTGCCAGCTCCCCCACTGACGCCTCGCTAGGGACCCAGTACTTC. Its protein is CASSPTDASLGTQYF.